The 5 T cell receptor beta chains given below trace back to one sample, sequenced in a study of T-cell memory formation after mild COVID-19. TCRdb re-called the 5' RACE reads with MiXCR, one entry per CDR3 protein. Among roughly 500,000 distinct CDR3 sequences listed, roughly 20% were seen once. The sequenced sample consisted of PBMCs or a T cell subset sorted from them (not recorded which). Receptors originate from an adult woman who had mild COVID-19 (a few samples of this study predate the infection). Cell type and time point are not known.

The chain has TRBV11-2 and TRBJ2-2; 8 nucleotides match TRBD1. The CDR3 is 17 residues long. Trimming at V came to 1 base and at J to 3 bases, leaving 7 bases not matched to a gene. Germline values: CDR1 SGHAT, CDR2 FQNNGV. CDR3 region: CASSLAPRGRDTGELFF. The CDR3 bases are TGTGCCAGCAGCTTAGCGCCCAGGGGGCGGGACACCGGGGAGCTGTTTTTT.

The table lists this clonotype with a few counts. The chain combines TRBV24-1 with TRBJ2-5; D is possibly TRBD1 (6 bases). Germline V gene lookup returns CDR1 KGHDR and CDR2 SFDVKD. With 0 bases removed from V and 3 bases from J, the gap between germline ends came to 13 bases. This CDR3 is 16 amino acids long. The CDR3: CATSDLGVKGEETQYF. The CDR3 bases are TGTGCCACCAGTGATTTGGGCGTTAAGGGGGAAGAGACCCAGTACTTC.

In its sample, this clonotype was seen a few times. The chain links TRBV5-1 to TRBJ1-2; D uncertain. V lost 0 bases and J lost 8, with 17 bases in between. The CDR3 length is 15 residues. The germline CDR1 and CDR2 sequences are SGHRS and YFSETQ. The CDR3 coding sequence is TGCGCCAGCAGCTTGGAAGTCGGAGTAGGAGACGGCTACACCTTC. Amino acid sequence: CASSLEVGVGDGYTF.

DNA of the CDR3: TGCGCCAGCCATACTAGCGGGGGAGAGACCCAGTACTTC. This encodes CASHTSGGETQYF. J is TRBJ2-5 and V is TRBV10-2; TRBD2 matches 11 bases. There are 13 residues in the CDR3. Per germline, CDR1 WSHSY and CDR2 SAAADI. V shed 8 bases and J 4 bases; nucleotides not matched to a gene: 3.

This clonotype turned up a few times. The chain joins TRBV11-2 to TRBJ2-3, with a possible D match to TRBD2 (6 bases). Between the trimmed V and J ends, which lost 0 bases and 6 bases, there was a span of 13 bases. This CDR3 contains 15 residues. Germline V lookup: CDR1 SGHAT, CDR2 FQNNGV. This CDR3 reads CASSLEGGDLDTQYF. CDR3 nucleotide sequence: TGTGCCAGCAGCTTAGAGGGGGGAGACTTGGATACGCAGTATTTT.